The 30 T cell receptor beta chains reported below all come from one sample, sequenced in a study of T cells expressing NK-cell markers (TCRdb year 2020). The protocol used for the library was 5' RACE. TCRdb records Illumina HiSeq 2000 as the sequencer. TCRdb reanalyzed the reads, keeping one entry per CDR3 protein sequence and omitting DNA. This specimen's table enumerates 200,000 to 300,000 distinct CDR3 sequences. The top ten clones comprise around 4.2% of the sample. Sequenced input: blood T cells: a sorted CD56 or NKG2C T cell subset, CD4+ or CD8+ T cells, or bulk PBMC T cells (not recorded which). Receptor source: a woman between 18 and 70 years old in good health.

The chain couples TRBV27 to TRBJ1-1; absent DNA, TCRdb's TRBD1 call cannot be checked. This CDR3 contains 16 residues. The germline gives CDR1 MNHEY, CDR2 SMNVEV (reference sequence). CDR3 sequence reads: CASSFVGRGENTEAFF.

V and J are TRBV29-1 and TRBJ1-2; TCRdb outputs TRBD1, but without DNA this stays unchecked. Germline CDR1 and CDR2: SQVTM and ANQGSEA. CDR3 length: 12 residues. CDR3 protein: CSVERGLTGYTF. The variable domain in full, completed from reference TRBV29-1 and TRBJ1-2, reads SAVISQKPSRDICQRGTSLTIQCQVDSQVTMMFWYRQQPGQSLTLIATANQGSEATYESGFVIDKFPISRPNLTFSTLTVSNMSPEDSSIYLCSVERGLTGYTFGSGTRLTVV.

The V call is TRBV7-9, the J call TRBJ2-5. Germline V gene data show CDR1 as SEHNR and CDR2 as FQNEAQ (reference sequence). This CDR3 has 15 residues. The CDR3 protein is CASSFLTQFQETQYF. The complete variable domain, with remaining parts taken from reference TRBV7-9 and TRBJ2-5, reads DTGVSQNPRHKITKRGQNVTFRCDPISEHNRLYWYRQTLGQGPEFLTYFQNEAQLEKSRLLSDRFSAERPKGSFSTLEIQRTEQGDSAMYLCASSFLTQFQETQYFGPGTRLLVL.

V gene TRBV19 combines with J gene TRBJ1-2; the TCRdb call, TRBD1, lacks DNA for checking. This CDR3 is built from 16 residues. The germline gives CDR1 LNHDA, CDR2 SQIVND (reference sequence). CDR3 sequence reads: CASSMLGRETNYGYTF.

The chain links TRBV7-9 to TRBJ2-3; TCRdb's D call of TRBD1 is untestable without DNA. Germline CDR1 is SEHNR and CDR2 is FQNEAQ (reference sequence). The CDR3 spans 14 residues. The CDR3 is CASSPDTYTDTQYF.

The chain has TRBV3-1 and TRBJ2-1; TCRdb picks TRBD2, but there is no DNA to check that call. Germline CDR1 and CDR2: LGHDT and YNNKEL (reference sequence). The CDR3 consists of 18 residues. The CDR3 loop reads CASSQDQLAGVSYNEQFF.

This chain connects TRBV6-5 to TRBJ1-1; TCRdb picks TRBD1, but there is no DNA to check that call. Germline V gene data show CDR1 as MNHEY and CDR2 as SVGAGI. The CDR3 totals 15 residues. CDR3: CASSYDGGQEGEAFF.

CDR3 region: CSVVPQTTDTQYF. The V and J genes are TRBV29-1 and TRBJ2-3. Germline-derived CDR1 and CDR2 are SQVTM and ANQGSEA. The CDR3 is 13 amino acids.

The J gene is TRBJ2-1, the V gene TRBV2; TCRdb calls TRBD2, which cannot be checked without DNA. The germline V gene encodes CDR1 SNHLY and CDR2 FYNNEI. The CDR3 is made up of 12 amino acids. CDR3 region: CASRKAGDWQFF.

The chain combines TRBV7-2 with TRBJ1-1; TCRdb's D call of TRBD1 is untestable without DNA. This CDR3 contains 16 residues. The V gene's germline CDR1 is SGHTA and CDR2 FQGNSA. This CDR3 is CASSSWGTGRNTEAFF.

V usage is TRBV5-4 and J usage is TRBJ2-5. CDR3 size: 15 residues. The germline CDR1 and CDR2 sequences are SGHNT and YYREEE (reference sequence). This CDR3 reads CASSLGSSKQETQYF.

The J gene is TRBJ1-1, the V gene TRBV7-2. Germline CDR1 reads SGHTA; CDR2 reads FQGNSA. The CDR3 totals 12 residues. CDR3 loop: CASSHDDTEAFF.

CDR3 sequence reads: CASSLEGRDTQYF. The chain recombines TRBV7-2 with TRBJ2-3. Germline assignment: CDR1 SGHTA and CDR2 FQGNSA. The CDR3 contains 13 residues. Drawing the rest from reference TRBV7-2 and TRBJ2-3, the complete variable domain is GAGVSQSPSNKVTEKGKDVELRCDPISGHTALYWYRQSLGQGLEFLIYFQGNSAPDKSGLPSDRFSAERTGGSVSTLTIQRTQQEDSAVYLCASSLEGRDTQYFGPGTRLTVL.

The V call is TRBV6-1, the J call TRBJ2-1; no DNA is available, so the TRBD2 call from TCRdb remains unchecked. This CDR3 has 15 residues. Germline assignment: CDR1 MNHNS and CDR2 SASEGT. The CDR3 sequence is CAISPGAGGSNEQFF.

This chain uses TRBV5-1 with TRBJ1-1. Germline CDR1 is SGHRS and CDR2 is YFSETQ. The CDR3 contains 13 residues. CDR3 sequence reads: CASSLGPAGEAFF.

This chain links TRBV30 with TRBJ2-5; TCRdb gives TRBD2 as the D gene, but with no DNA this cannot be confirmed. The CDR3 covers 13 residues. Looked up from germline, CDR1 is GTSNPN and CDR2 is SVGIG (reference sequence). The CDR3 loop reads CAWSAGIAETQYF.

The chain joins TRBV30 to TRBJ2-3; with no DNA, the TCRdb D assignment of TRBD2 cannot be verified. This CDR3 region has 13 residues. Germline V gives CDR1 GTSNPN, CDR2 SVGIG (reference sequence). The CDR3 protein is CAWSGRRTDTQYF.

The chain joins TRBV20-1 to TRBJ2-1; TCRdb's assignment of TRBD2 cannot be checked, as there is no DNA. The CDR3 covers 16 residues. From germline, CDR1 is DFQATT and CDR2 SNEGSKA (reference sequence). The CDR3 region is CNAREPGTSGYNEQFF.

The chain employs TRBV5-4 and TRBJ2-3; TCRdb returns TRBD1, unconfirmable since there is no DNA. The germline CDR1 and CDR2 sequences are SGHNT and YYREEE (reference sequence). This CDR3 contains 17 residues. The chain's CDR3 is CASSPIGRTSSTDTQYF.

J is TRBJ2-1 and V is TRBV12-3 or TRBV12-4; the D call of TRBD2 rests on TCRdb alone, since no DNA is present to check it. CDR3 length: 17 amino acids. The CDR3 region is CASSTRLAGGFYNEQFF.

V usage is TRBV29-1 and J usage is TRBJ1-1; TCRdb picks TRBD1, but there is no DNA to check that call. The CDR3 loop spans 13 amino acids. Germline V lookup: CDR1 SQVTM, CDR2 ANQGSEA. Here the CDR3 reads CSVEVDRATEAFF.

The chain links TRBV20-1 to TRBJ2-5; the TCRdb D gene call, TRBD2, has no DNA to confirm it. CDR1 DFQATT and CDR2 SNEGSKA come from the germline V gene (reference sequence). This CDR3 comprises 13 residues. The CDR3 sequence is CSALSGSRETQYF.

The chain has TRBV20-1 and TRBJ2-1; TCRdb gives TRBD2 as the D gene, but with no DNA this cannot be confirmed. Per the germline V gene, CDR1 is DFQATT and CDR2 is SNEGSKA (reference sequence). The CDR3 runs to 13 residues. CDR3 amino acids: CSAGPSGHNEQFF.

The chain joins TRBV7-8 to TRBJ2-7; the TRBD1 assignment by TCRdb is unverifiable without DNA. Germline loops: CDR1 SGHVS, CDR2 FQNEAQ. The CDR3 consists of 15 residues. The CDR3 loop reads CASSLDVGGTYEQYF.

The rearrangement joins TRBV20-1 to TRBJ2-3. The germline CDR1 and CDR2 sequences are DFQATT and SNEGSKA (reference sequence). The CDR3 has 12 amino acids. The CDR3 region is CSGLGDTDTQYF.

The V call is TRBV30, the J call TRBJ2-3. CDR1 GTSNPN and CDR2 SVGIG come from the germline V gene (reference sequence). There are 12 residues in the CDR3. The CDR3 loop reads CAWSGNTDTQYF.

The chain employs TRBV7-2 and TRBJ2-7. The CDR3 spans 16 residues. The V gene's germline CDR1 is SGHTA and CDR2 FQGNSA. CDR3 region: CASSSTLWGSPDEQYF.

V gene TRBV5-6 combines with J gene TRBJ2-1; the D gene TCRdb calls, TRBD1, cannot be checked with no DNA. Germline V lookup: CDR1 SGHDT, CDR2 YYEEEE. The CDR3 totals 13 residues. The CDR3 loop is CASSDQMGPKQFF.

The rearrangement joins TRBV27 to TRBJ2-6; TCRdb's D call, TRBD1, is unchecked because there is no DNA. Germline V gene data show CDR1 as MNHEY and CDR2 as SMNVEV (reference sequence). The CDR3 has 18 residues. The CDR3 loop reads CASKPRGAGLSGANVLTF.

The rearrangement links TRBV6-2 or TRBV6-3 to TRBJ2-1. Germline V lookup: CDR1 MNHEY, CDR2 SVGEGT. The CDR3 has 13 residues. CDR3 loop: CASRDDGYNEQFF.